This T cell receptor (beta chain) was recovered during a study of beta chain features in type 1 diabetes. As for the study in general: Across every sample, around 98 million sorted cells were examined in total. Overall study findings and caveats: When cDNA is sequenced, cells with high TCR expression could be over-represented. A PCR bias possibly favoring shorter templates would apply equally to patients and controls.

CDR3 length: 15 amino acids. Trimming removed 0 bases from V and 3 bases from J, with 9 bases in between. In germline, CDR1 is LGHNA, CDR2 YSLEER. This clone was observed a few times. Its specificity is not known. Blood was collected once per donor into heparin, averaging about 110 mL. Investigators reverse transcribed all isolated RNA, so they sequenced expressed TCRB transcripts. Method: immunoSEQ multiplex PCR; TCRdb's copy keeps in-frame clones and lacks some. Among almost 250,000 clones listed, approximately 14% were seen once. The sample comprised naive CD4+ T cells from blood. V is TRBV4-3 and J is TRBJ1-3; D not resolved. The source of this sequence is a woman between 40 and 55 years old in good health. CDR3 in DNA: TGCGCCAGCAGCCAAGATCTCCGGTTTGGAAACACCATATATTTT. It specifies CASSQDLRFGNTIYF.